Described below is a single T cell receptor (beta chain) sequence and its context. Its antigen is still unknown. In the same sample, other DNA sequences code for this CDR3. Sequenced by immunoSEQ multiplex PCR; TCRdb stores in-frame clones only, minus some. The profile covers millions of clones, with 85% to 95% appearing a single time and around 0.13% taken by the ten largest. The donor population consisted of healthy HIV-negative adults with no recent acute infections or vaccinations. The data are from a study of shared clonotypes between healthy human individuals. Study background: The cohort comprised a couple of women and a few men. Their ages spanned 18 to 49 years. Findings of the study overall: The four-donor shared clonotypes exceeded non-shared clonotypes in generation probability, with non-shared ones scoring lower. It was anticipated that sequencing depth would influence how many clonotypes donors shared.

V was trimmed by 2 bases and J by 0 bases, leaving 10 bases between them. In germline, CDR1 is MNHEY, CDR2 SVGAGI. The CDR3 runs to 15 residues. What was sequenced was naive CD4+ T cells sorted from blood. Specified subset: CD45RA+ positively selected. The V and J genes are TRBV6-5 and TRBJ1-1; tentative D call: TRBD1 (6 bases). The receptor comes from a man aged 18 to 29 in good health. CDR3 nucleotides: TGTGCCAGCAGTTACGGGGGGCGGCTGAACACTGAAGCTTTCTTT. This gives the protein CASSYGGRLNTEAFF.